Shown below are 30 T cell receptor beta chains from a single sample sequenced in a study of identical twins. Each CDR3 protein gets one entry after TCRdb re-called the 5' RACE reads with MiXCR. The sample holds 300,000 to 400,000 distinct CDR3 sequences, 12% seen once. The same sample was also used in a study of yellow fever vaccine responses in identical twins.

The sequencing input was CD8+ T cells sorted from blood. The receptors derive from a woman under 30 in good health.

This clonotype was observed a few times. Here the CDR3 DNA reads TGCGCCAGCAGCCAATCCATGACCCCGCTCACCGGGGAGCTGTTTTTT. It is translated as CASSQSMTPLTGELFF. V is TRBV4-1 and J is TRBJ2-2; no definite D call. Looked up from germline, CDR1 is MGHRA and CDR2 is YSYEKL. V shed 2 bases and J shed 4 bases, with 14 bases lying between them. CDR3 size: 16 residues.

The gene calls are TRBV4-1 and TRBJ2-5, with 13 bases aligning to TRBD2. Trimming cost V 1 base and J 5 bases; bases outside gene matches: 7. Germline V gene sequence: CDR1 MGHRA, CDR2 YSYEKL. The CDR3 spans 17 residues. The CDR3 protein is CASSQGLAGGGLETQYF. As DNA, the CDR3 is TGCGCCAGCAGCCAAGGACTAGCGGGGGGAGGTCTCGAGACCCAGTACTTC.

This clonotype was counted between two and nine times. The J gene is TRBJ2-5, the V gene TRBV5-1, with D uncertain. This CDR3 is 14 amino acids long. Trimming took off 1 base at V and 5 bases at J, with 12 bases between the two ends. Germline CDR1 is SGHRS and CDR2 is YFSETQ. CDR3 loop: CASSLRRDAETQYF. The DNA for the CDR3 is TGCGCCAGCAGCTTGCGTCGTGATGCGGAGACCCAGTACTTC.

The chain recombines TRBV12-3 or TRBV12-4 with TRBJ2-7; TRBD1 matches at 9 bases. The CDR3 is made up of 16 amino acids. J gave up 3 bases and V 6 bases, and 12 bases lay outside the gene matches. As DNA, the CDR3 is TGTGCCAGCAGCCCGAGCCGGGACAGGGATTTCTACGAGCAGTACTTC. It codes for CASSPSRDRDFYEQYF.

V gene TRBV4-1 combines with J gene TRBJ2-7; tentatively, D is TRBD1 or TRBD2 (7 bases each). V was shortened by 1 base and J by 3 bases, with 13 bases between the two germline ends. CDR3 length: 15 residues. The germline gives CDR1 MGHRA, CDR2 YSYEKL. The CDR3 DNA follows: TGCGCCAGCAGCCAAGGGGAGGGACAGCACTACGAGCAGTACTTC. Protein sequence: CASSQGEGQHYEQYF.

This clonotype was seen only a few times. CDR3 region: CASGLGYGYTF. DNA for the CDR3: TGTGCCAGCGGACTGGGCTATGGCTACACCTTC. The V gene is TRBV12-3 or TRBV12-4, the J gene TRBJ1-2; no firm D call. The V end was cut by 8 bases, the J end by 4 bases, with 8 bases between. The CDR3 is 11 residues long.

J is TRBJ2-3 and V is TRBV4-1; D not certain. The CDR3 is made up of 13 amino acids. The ends were cut back, 3 bases at V and 8 bases at J, with 12 bases in the middle. The germline CDR1 and CDR2 sequences are MGHRA and YSYEKL. In DNA form, the CDR3 reads TGCGCCAGCAGCCAGTATTGGCCAGGTACGCAGTATTTT. Translation: CASSQYWPGTQYF.

The rearrangement links TRBV20-1 to TRBJ2-7, with 8 nucleotides matching TRBD2. The CDR3 is made up of 16 amino acids. V lost 3 bases to trimming and J lost 0 bases; unmatched junction nucleotides: 10. Germline CDR1 DFQATT, CDR2 SNEGSKA (reference sequence). The CDR3 coding sequence is TGCAGTGCTAGGCTCCTTCTAGCGGGTGACTCCTACGAGCAGTACTTC. Translated: CSARLLLAGDSYEQYF.

This clonotype was seen once. The chain employs TRBV27 and TRBJ2-1; D not resolved. The length of the CDR3 is 15 residues. Germline CDR1 MNHEY, CDR2 SMNVEV (reference sequence). V was pared by 3 bases and J by 4 bases, with 13 bases between. As DNA, the CDR3 is TGTGCCAGCAGTTTGAGACAACCGTCATACAATGAGCAGTTCTTC. Residues: CASSLRQPSYNEQFF.

This clonotype was seen many times. The V gene is TRBV2, the J gene TRBJ1-5; D call uncertain. This CDR3 spans 11 amino acids. In germline, CDR1 is SNHLY, CDR2 FYNNEI. Between the trimmed V and J ends, which lost 8 bases and 15 bases, there was a span of 17 bases. The CDR3 DNA reads TGTGCCAGCTTCGATCGGTTGAGTCTGCATTTT. Translated, it gives CASFDRLSLHF.

The chain links TRBV6-1 to TRBJ1-2, with D perhaps matching TRBD1 (5 bases). V was pared by 6 bases and J by 3 bases, with 11 bases between. The CDR3 totals 13 residues. Per germline, CDR1 MNHNS and CDR2 SASEGT. The CDR3 nucleotides read TGTGCCAGCAGCGCCCAGGGAGACTATGGCTACACCTTC. The encoded protein is CASSAQGDYGYTF.

This chain uses TRBV6-2 or TRBV6-3 with TRBJ2-7; 12 bases line up with TRBD1. V shed 6 bases, J shed 3 bases, and the junction held 9 bases outside the gene matches. Germline V gene sequence: CDR1 MNHEY, CDR2 SVGEGT. This CDR3 is built from 16 residues. The CDR3 DNA reads TGTGCCAGCAGCCTAGGGGGACAGGGGGCGTTCTACGAGCAGTACGTC. Protein: CASSLGGQGAFYEQYV.

This clonotype was recorded at least ten times. The chain carries TRBV15 and TRBJ2-5, with 8 bases lining up with TRBD2. The V and J ends lost 1 base and 5 bases, in that order; junction bases with no gene match: 0. CDR1 LNHNV and CDR2 YYDKDF come from the germline V gene (reference sequence). The CDR3 runs to 13 residues. CDR3 region: CATSRGGGETQYF. DNA for the CDR3: TGTGCCACCAGCAGAGGCGGGGGGGAGACCCAGTACTTC.

This chain uses TRBV6-4 with TRBJ2-3, with D uncertain. V gave up 3 bases and J gave up 3 bases, with 10 bases separating them. The germline CDR1 and CDR2 sequences are MRHNA and SNTAGT. The CDR3 has 14 amino acids. In nucleotides, the CDR3 is TGTGCCAGCAGTGAAGGCGGTGAGACAGATACGCAGTATTTT. Its protein product is CASSEGGETDTQYF.

This clonotype has only a few counts. The chain is built from TRBV27 and TRBJ1-5; 7 nucleotides match TRBD1. The V segment lost 3 bases and the J segment 6 bases; nucleotides outside the gene matches: 2. The CDR3 is made up of 13 amino acids. Germline V gives CDR1 MNHEY, CDR2 SMNVEV (reference sequence). CDR3 region: CASSLQGVQPQHF. The CDR3 DNA reads as TGTGCCAGCAGTTTGCAGGGGGTTCAGCCCCAGCATTTT.

The chain employs TRBV5-1 and TRBJ2-7; 14 bases align to TRBD2. CDR1 and CDR2 (germline): SGHRS, YFSETQ. Losses at the gene ends were 4 bases for V and 1 base for J; bases not matched to a gene: 4. There are 16 residues in the CDR3. The CDR3 DNA follows: TGCGCCAGCAGCCCGGGACTAGCGGGAGATTCCTACGAGCAGTACTTC. Translating gives CASSPGLAGDSYEQYF.

The V call is TRBV5-1, the J call TRBJ2-1; TRBD2 agrees at 13 bases. V lost 2 bases and J lost 11; bases outside the gene matches: 10. This CDR3 spans 16 amino acids. From germline, CDR1 is SGHRS and CDR2 YFSETQ. This CDR3 is CASSFSGLAGLIKQFF. In DNA, the CDR3 is TGCGCCAGCAGCTTTTCGGGACTAGCGGGACTGATTAAGCAGTTCTTC.

The rearrangement joins TRBV27 to TRBJ2-3; D is possibly TRBD2 (5 bases). Looked up from germline, CDR1 is MNHEY and CDR2 is SMNVEV (reference sequence). The CDR3 is 14 residues long. Trimming removed 4 bases at V and 4 bases at J, with 12 bases between. The CDR3 sequence is CASSWASSADTQYF. The CDR3, as DNA: TGTGCCAGCAGTTGGGCTAGCTCCGCAGATACGCAGTATTTT.

V is TRBV4-1 and J is TRBJ2-1; TRBD1 agrees at 9 bases. The CDR3 has 16 residues. The germline V gene has CDR1 MGHRA and CDR2 YSYEKL. V lost 1 base to trimming and J lost 6 bases; unmatched junction nucleotides: 7. In DNA, the CDR3 is TGCGCCAGCAGCCAAGGAGGGGTGACAGGGGGCAATGAGCAGTTCTTC. Protein: CASSQGGVTGGNEQFF.

V and J are TRBV7-3 and TRBJ2-5; 11 nucleotides match TRBD1. The germline V gene encodes CDR1 SGHTA and CDR2 FQGTGA. The CDR3 has 15 amino acids. After removal of 4 bases from V and 5 bases from J, the junction contained 6 bases not matched to a gene. CDR3 loop: CASSSGDRGMETQYF. The CDR3 coding sequence is TGTGCCAGCAGCTCCGGGGACAGGGGGATGGAGACCCAGTACTTC. The entire variable domain, with the rest obtained from reference TRBV7-3 and TRBJ2-5, is as follows: GAGVSQTPSNKVTEKGKYVELRCDPISGHTALYWYRQSLGQGPEFLIYFQGTGAADDSGLPNDRFFAVRPEGSVSTLKIQRTERGDSAVYLCASSSGDRGMETQYFGPGTRLLVL.

This clonotype was counted only a few times. The chain recombines TRBV12-3 or TRBV12-4 with TRBJ2-5; possible D gene TRBD1, 7 bases. Trimming shortened V by 6 bases and J by 5 bases, and 19 bases separated the two germline ends. The length of the CDR3 is 15 residues. The CDR3 coding sequence is TGTGCCAGCAGCCTGGGCAGGGGGGACGTGGAGACCCAGTACTTC. It yields the protein CASSLGRGDVETQYF.

In its sample, this clonotype was seen a few times. The rearrangement links TRBV14 to TRBJ2-7; 12 bases match TRBD2. The CDR3 sequence is 15 residues long. V shed 3 bases, J shed 2 bases, and the junction held 2 bases outside the gene matches. In germline, CDR1 is SGHDN, CDR2 FVKESK. CDR3 nucleotide sequence: TGTGCCAGCAGCCAGACTAGCGGGAGAACCTACGAGCAGTACTTC. Its protein product is CASSQTSGRTYEQYF.

This clonotype has only a few counts. The chain is built from TRBV4-2 and TRBJ2-7, with a tentative D call TRBD2 (6 bases). The V gene lost 0 bases and the J gene lost 2 bases, with 17 bases spanning the gap. This CDR3 has 17 amino acids. Germline-derived CDR1 and CDR2 are LGHNA and YNFKEQ. The CDR3 loop is CASSQEAPLAGTYEQYF. CDR3 sequence (DNA): TGTGCCAGCAGCCAAGAAGCCCCTTTGGCGGGAACCTACGAGCAGTACTTC.

V usage is TRBV10-3 and J usage is TRBJ2-2; D may be TRBD1 (5 bases). V lost 4 bases and J lost 10, with 13 bases in between. The CDR3 has 13 residues. CDR1 and CDR2 (germline): ENHRY, SYGVKD. The chain's CDR3 is CAISVDSSEELFF. DNA for the CDR3: TGTGCCATCAGTGTCGACAGTTCAGAGGAGCTGTTTTTT.

This clonotype was picked up a small number of times. The V gene is TRBV2, the J gene TRBJ2-3; 10 bases map to TRBD2. The CDR3 loop spans 14 amino acids. From germline, CDR1 is SNHLY and CDR2 FYNNEI. With V trimmed by 6 bases and J by 6 bases, 6 bases remained unmatched. CDR3: CASRASGGGDTQYF. As DNA, the CDR3 is TGTGCCAGCAGGGCTAGCGGGGGAGGGGATACGCAGTATTTT.

V gene TRBV27 combines with J gene TRBJ1-4; D not resolved. V was cut by 5 bases and J by 7 bases, with 14 bases left in between. This CDR3 has 14 amino acids. CDR1 and CDR2 from the germline V gene are MNHEY and SMNVEV (reference sequence). CDR3 sequence: CASSPIVGSEKLFF. For the CDR3, the DNA is TGTGCCAGCAGTCCGATAGTTGGGAGTGAAAAACTGTTTTTT.

This clonotype was detected a few times. The chain carries TRBV5-8 and TRBJ1-1; no firm D call. Germline V gene sequence: CDR1 SGHTS, CDR2 YDEGEE. Trimming shortened V by 4 bases and J by 5 bases, and 15 bases separated the two germline ends. The CDR3 is made up of 14 amino acids. The CDR3 sequence is CASSAGWRRTEAFF. In DNA form, the CDR3 reads TGTGCCAGCAGCGCCGGGTGGAGAAGGACTGAAGCTTTCTTT.

This clonotype appeared many times. CDR3 sequence reads: CASSLYAVRSRTEAFF. CDR3 DNA: TGTGCCAGCAGTTTATATGCGGTTAGAAGCCGTACTGAAGCTTTCTTT. The chain carries TRBV27 and TRBJ1-1, with D unresolved. The CDR3 sequence is 16 residues long. In germline, CDR1 is MNHEY, CDR2 SMNVEV (reference sequence). Trimming removed 1 base at V and 5 bases at J, with 17 bases between.

This sequence joins TRBV5-4 and TRBJ2-7; 9 bases are shared with TRBD2. Looked up from germline, CDR1 is SGHNT and CDR2 is YYREEE (reference sequence). V lost 0 bases and J lost 2; bases outside the gene matches: 3. The CDR3 runs 15 residues. The CDR3 nucleotides are TGTGCCAGCAGCTTGGGTAGCGGGAGTACCTACGAGCAGTACTTC. Its protein is CASSLGSGSTYEQYF.

The V and J genes are TRBV6-1 and TRBJ1-3; TRBD1 is a possible D gene (6 bases). This CDR3 is built from 15 residues. Germline V gene sequence: CDR1 MNHNS, CDR2 SASEGT. The V and J ends lost 11 bases and 2 bases respectively, with 19 bases between them. CDR3 loop: CAGGAGLEAGNTIYF. DNA of the CDR3: TGTGCCGGGGGGGCAGGTCTTGAAGCTGGAAACACCATATATTTT.